The sequence of this TCR beta chain was determined in a study of T cells in Graves' hyperthyroidism and ophthalmopathy. Study information: It was at initial diagnosis, before any treatment, that peripheral blood was collected.

This clonotype came up a few times. What it binds is unknown. Study-level findings and limits: A model of 13 V-J pairs discriminated ophthalmopathy from stable hyperthyroidism.

Authors of the study amplified TCR beta CDR3 regions from RNA transcripts. An initial round of RT-PCR targeting the TCR CDR3 relied on the HTBI primer set. TCRdb analysed the multiplex PCR reads with MiXCR anew, one entry per CDR3 protein. Counted here are some 500,000 distinct CDR3 sequences, 13% to 15% occurring once; the ten biggest clones make up less than 20%. Germline V lookup: CDR1 MNHNS, CDR2 SASEGT. V was cut by 8 bases and J by 1 base, with 9 bases left in between. The CDR3 runs to 13 residues. Any patient presenting with uncontrolled infection, other autoimmune disease, pregnancy or lactation was left out. Each diagnosis was grounded in clinical symptoms, serum thyroxine and TRAb, thyroid ultrasound, and orbital computed tomography.

This TCR was recovered from a woman aged 18-29 years with Graves' hyperthyroidism. Sequenced input: blood. V usage is TRBV6-1 and J usage is TRBJ1-3; D may be TRBD1 (6 bases). DNA of the CDR3: TGTGCCAGCGCACAGGGTTCTGGAAACACCATATATTTT. Translating it yields CASAQGSGNTIYF.